The 10 T cell receptor beta chains reported below all come from one sample, sequenced in a study of T cell responses to AZD1222 COVID-19 vaccine. Method: immunoSEQ multiplex PCR; TCRdb's copy keeps in-frame clones and lacks some. The sample lists about 200,000 clones, approximately 93% seen once, with approximately 3.4% in the top ten. Sequencing used peripheral blood, obtained 28 days after the second AZD1222 dose. These TCRs come from an adult who received the AZD1222 COVID-19 vaccine.

The chain links TRBV6-1 to TRBJ1-5; D is ambiguous. CDR3 length equals 14 residues. Germline-derived CDR1 and CDR2 are MNHNS and SASEGT. The germline V and J ends were trimmed by 2 bases and 2 bases, with 7 bases remaining between them. CDR3 nucleotide sequence: TGTGCCAGCAGTGAATTATTGGGCAATCAGCCCCAGCATTTT. Translating it yields CASSELLGNQPQHF.

The rearrangement links TRBV19 to TRBJ2-1, with 10 bases that match TRBD2. Trimming at V came to 7 bases and at J to 9 bases, leaving 15 bases not matched to a gene. Germline V gene data show CDR1 as LNHDA and CDR2 as SQIVND (reference sequence). The CDR3 is made up of 16 amino acids. CDR3 sequence: CASTPGRAGGPSEQFF. The CDR3 nucleotides are TGTGCCAGTACCCCAGGTAGAGCGGGAGGGCCCAGTGAGCAGTTCTTC.

The chain couples TRBV2 to TRBJ2-3; D assignment may be TRBD1 or TRBD2 (5 bases each). The CDR3 is made up of 13 amino acids. The V and J ends lost 7 bases and 2 bases respectively, with 10 bases between them. The V gene's germline CDR1 is SNHLY and CDR2 FYNNEI. CDR3 DNA sequence: TGTGCCAGCACGGGACCGAACACAGATACGCAGTATTTT. Its protein is CASTGPNTDTQYF. Full variable domain (rest looked up from reference TRBV2 and TRBJ2-3): EPEVTQTPSHQVTQMGQEVILRCVPISNHLYFYWYRQILGQKVEFLVSFYNNEISEKSEIFDDQFSVERPDGSNFTLKIRSTKLEDSAMYFCASTGPNTDTQYFGPGTRLTVL.

The rearrangement uses TRBV28 and TRBJ2-7, with TRBD2 as a possible D gene (5 bases). With 7 bases removed from V and 6 bases from J, the gap between germline ends came to 10 bases. CDR3 length equals 11 residues. Germline values: CDR1 MDHEN, CDR2 SYDVKM. The CDR3 DNA follows: TGTGCCAGCATCGGGGAAACCGAGCAGTACTTC. Its protein is CASIGETEQYF. Filled out from reference TRBV28 and TRBJ2-7, the complete variable domain reads DVKVTQSSRYLVKRTGEKVFLECVQDMDHENMFWYRQDPGLGLRLIYFSYDVKMKEKGDIPEGYSVSREKKERFSLILESASTNQTSMYLCASIGETEQYFGPGTRLTVT.

This clone was recorded only once. This chain links TRBV13 with TRBJ1-1, with TRBD1 as a possible D gene (6 bases). The germline gives CDR1 PRHDT, CDR2 FYEKMQ (reference sequence). The length of the CDR3 is 20 residues. Between the trimmed V and J ends, which lost 5 bases and 0 bases, there was a span of 28 bases. The CDR3 spells CASSRSRSEGQPFMNTEAFF. In DNA, the CDR3 is TGTGCCAGCAGCCGATCCCGCTCAGAGGGACAACCCTTCATGAACACTGAAGCTTTCTTT.

The chain couples TRBV5-3 to TRBJ2-3; weak D call: TRBD2 (6 bases). TRBV5-3 is noted as an ORF with a role that remains uncertain. The CDR3 length is 14 residues. The ends were cut back, 6 bases at V and 4 bases at J, with 15 bases in the middle. CDR3 amino acids: CARNLGREPDTQYF. The DNA for the CDR3 is TGTGCCAGAAACCTCGGTCGGGAGCCAGATACGCAGTATTTT.

The chain uses TRBV28 and TRBJ2-2; a weak D match, TRBD2 (7 bases). V gave up 6 bases and J gave up 7 bases, with 12 bases separating them. Per germline, CDR1 MDHEN and CDR2 SYDVKM. This CDR3 has 13 residues. CDR3: CASRGAGHGELFF. For the CDR3, the DNA is TGTGCCAGCAGGGGAGCGGGACACGGGGAGCTGTTTTTT.

The genes are TRBV7-8 and TRBJ2-2, with D possibly being TRBD2 (6 bases). Looked up from germline, CDR1 is SGHVS and CDR2 is FQNEAQ. Trimming cost V 2 bases and J 5 bases, with 18 bases left between them. The CDR3 consists of 17 residues. The CDR3 bases are TGTGCCAGCAGCTTATACCGACTAGAACTACCTACCGGGGAGCTGTTTTTT. As protein: CASSLYRLELPTGELFF.

The chain couples TRBV5-1 to TRBJ1-1, with D perhaps matching TRBD1 (5 bases). V lost 0 bases and J lost 0, with 15 bases in between. The CDR3 loop spans 17 amino acids. The germline V gene encodes CDR1 SGHRS and CDR2 YFSETQ. The DNA for the CDR3 is TGCGCCAGCAGCTTGGGAGGGACTAACTACCTGAACACTGAAGCTTTCTTT. Translated: CASSLGGTNYLNTEAFF. Full variable domain (rest looked up from reference TRBV5-1 and TRBJ1-1): KAGVTQTPRYLIKTRGQQVTLSCSPISGHRSVSWYQQTPGQGLQFLFEYFSETQRNKGNFPGRFSGRQFSNSRSEMNVSTLELGDSALYLCASSLGGTNYLNTEAFFGQGTRLTVV.

This rearrangement joins TRBV3-1 (or the pseudogene TRBV3-2) to TRBJ2-7; no clear D. This CDR3 has 11 amino acids. V gave up 4 bases and J gave up 4 bases, with 5 bases separating them. The germline V gene has CDR1 LGHDT and CDR2 YNNKEL (reference sequence). CDR3 in DNA: TGTGCCAGCAGCCGGCAGTACGAGCAGTACTTC. This gives the protein CASSRQYEQYF.